These 7 T cell receptor beta chains originate from one sample sequenced in a study of OX40 agonist ivuxolimab in advanced cancers. Clones were sequenced by immunoSEQ multiplex PCR, and TCRdb holds only the in-frame ones, with some missing. The sample includes around 25,000 clones, around 80% seen only once; the top ten take under 1.5%. The specimen comprised CD4+ or CD8+ T cells sorted from blood, sampled in a trial of the OX40 agonist ivuxolimab. The receptors come from an adult with an advanced solid tumor such as melanoma, head and neck, liver or kidney cancer.

This clone was observed a single time. This chain uses TRBV6-5 with TRBJ1-2; possibly TRBD1 for D (5 bases). This CDR3 contains 12 residues. CDR1 is MNHEY, CDR2 SVGAGI, per germline. The V gene lost 0 bases and the J gene lost 10 bases, with 9 bases spanning the gap. The CDR3 loop reads CASSYSQGTYTF. In nucleotides, the CDR3 is TGTGCCAGCAGTTACTCGCAAGGGACCTACACCTTC.

This clone occurred once. This sequence joins TRBV2 and TRBJ1-2, with D perhaps matching TRBD1 (5 bases). Germline V CDR1 and CDR2: SNHLY, FYNNEI. V lost 4 bases and J 1 base, leaving 13 bases between the germline ends. The CDR3 length is 15 residues. The CDR3 coding sequence is TGTGCCAGCAGTGCAATTCGCAGGGTTAACTATGGCTACACCTTC. This translates into CASSAIRRVNYGYTF.

The genes are TRBV7-3 and TRBJ2-2; 11 positions agree with TRBD2. Germline V gene sequence: CDR1 SGHTA, CDR2 FQGTGA. The CDR3 is 16 residues long. Trimming at V came to 4 bases and at J to 5 bases, leaving 6 bases not matched to a gene. CDR3 coding DNA: TGTGCCAGCAGCTCACGACTAGCGGGAAAAACCGGGGAGCTGTTTTTT. This gives the protein CASSSRLAGKTGELFF. The full variable domain, completed using reference TRBV7-3 and TRBJ2-2, is GAGVSQTPSNKVTEKGKYVELRCDPISGHTALYWYRQSLGQGPEFLIYFQGTGAADDSGLPNDRFFAVRPEGSVSTLKIQRTERGDSAVYLCASSSRLAGKTGELFFGEGSRLTVL.

The chain couples TRBV6-1 to TRBJ2-7, with TRBD2 as a possible D gene (5 bases). The length of the CDR3 is 12 residues. The V gene's germline CDR1 is MNHNS and CDR2 SASEGT. Trimming left V 2 bases short and J 5 bases short, with 7 bases between. The CDR3 reads CASSESGDEQYF. The CDR3 coding sequence is TGTGCCAGCAGTGAATCCGGGGACGAGCAGTACTTC.

The CDR3 coding sequence is TGTGCCAGCAGCCAAGGGGGAACGGCGGGAGGGGTGGATACGCAGTATTTT. Its translation is CASSQGGTAGGVDTQYF. V usage is TRBV4-2 and J usage is TRBJ2-3; TRBD2 matches at 9 bases. The CDR3 has 17 amino acids. V lost 1 base to trimming and J lost 6 bases; unmatched junction nucleotides: 11. CDR1 is LGHNA and CDR2 is YNFKEQ in the germline V gene.

V usage is TRBV5-5 and J usage is TRBJ2-7; possible D gene TRBD1, 6 bases. The CDR3 sequence is 16 residues long. In germline, CDR1 is SGHKS, CDR2 YYEKEE (reference sequence). V lost 4 bases and J lost 5, with 22 bases in between. The CDR3 nucleotides read TGTGCCAGCAGCCCTGGGGGCAGGTGGCGCAACAACGAGCAGTACTTC. Protein: CASSPGGRWRNNEQYF.

This clone was observed once. The chain links TRBV6-6 to TRBJ2-1, with 8 bases aligning to TRBD2. Trimming cost V 6 bases and J 6 bases; bases outside gene matches: 13. Looked up from germline, CDR1 is MNHNY and CDR2 is SVGAGI (reference sequence). The CDR3 runs 16 residues. The CDR3 nucleotides are TGTGCCAGCAGGAACACCGGGACTAGGGCGCTCAATGAGCAGTTCTTC. Translating gives CASRNTGTRALNEQFF.